These T cell receptor beta chains were read from a single sample in a study of somatic mutations in cytotoxic T cells in rheumatoid arthritis. This table comes from immunoSEQ multiplex PCR, and its TCRdb copy is limited to in-frame clones, with some not included. The repertoire includes around 6,000 clones, around 80% of them detected once, and roughly 4.4% sits in the top ten. The sequenced sample consisted of CD8+ T cells sorted from blood. The source of these receptors is an adult with rheumatoid arthritis. Each CDR3 is given without its conserved first and last residue. Fields, in order: J gene, V gene, CDR3 protein.

>TRBJ2-7|TRBV6-5
ASSYGGPYSYEQY
>TRBJ2-1|TRBV9
ASSVAGGVNEQF
>TRBJ2-2|TRBV6-1
ASSEGDTGELF
>TRBJ2-7|TRBV6-1
ASSEQGEYKKSYEQY
>TRBJ2-7|TRBV13
ASSSGYEQY
>TRBJ2-2|TRBV9
ASNPGLQQTGELF
>TRBJ2-2|TRBV4-1
ASSQVAGGELF
>TRBJ2-7|TRBV11-2
ATLPLSYEQY
>TRBJ1-2|TRBV29-1
SVEGSNYGYT
>TRBJ1-1|TRBV13
ASSKGQGARTEAF
>TRBJ2-7|TRBV27
ASSLGPQGVYEQY